The 8 T cell receptor beta chains below come from one sample, sequenced in a study of blood T cells in healthy people across ages. A second roughly 6 to 11 cycle PCR used barcoded and J-beta primers. TCRdb recomputed calls from the 5' RACE reads with MiXCR, one row per CDR3 protein. This sample yields 780,000 or so distinct CDR3 sequences, of which around 25% are seen a single time; roughly 3.8% belongs to the top ten. These data also formed part of another study, on T cells of mothers and their children.

The sequencing sample was made of blood. The receptor source for this set is a boy aged 10-17 years in good health.

This clonotype occurred a few times. CDR3 residues: CASSDSGTGMTYEQYF. The DNA for the CDR3 is TGTGCCAGCAGTGACTCGGGGACAGGGATGACATACGAGCAGTACTTC. The rearrangement joins TRBV6-4 to TRBJ2-1; TRBD1 agrees at 9 bases. Near its end, the DNA agrees better with TRBJ2-7, so the J call may be wrong. CDR1 MRHNA and CDR2 SNTAGT come from the germline V gene. The CDR3 is 16 amino acids.

The chain recombines TRBV29-1 with TRBJ1-1, with a weak D call TRBD1 (5 bases). The V and J ends lost 3 bases and 5 bases respectively, with 10 bases between them. The CDR3 spans 12 residues. Per germline, CDR1 SQVTM and CDR2 ANQGSEA. DNA for the CDR3: TGCAGCGTTGACGGGGACGGGACTGAAGCTTTCTTT. This encodes CSVDGDGTEAFF.

The table lists this clonotype with a few counts. CDR3 in amino acids: CSARGRDSGQGVGYGYTF. DNA of the CDR3: TGCAGTGCTAGAGGCCGGGACTCGGGACAGGGGGTTGGCTATGGCTACACCTTC. The rearrangement links TRBV20-1 to TRBJ1-2; 11 bases match TRBD1. The length of the CDR3 is 18 residues. V lost 1 base and J lost 4; bases outside the gene matches: 14. Looked up from germline, CDR1 is DFQATT and CDR2 is SNEGSKA (reference sequence).

This clonotype was counted only a few times. J is TRBJ1-1 and V is TRBV29-1, with a weak D call TRBD1 (6 bases). Germline V gene data show CDR1 as SQVTM and CDR2 as ANQGSEA. This CDR3 region has 13 residues. Trimming shortened V by 7 bases and J by 1 base, and 13 bases separated the two germline ends. For the CDR3, the DNA is TGCAGCGCTGGGGGGGGGGCGAACACTGAAGCTTTCTTT. Its protein is CSAGGGANTEAFF.

This clonotype was counted between two and nine times. This sequence joins TRBV4-1 and TRBJ2-5; TRBD1 aligns across 12 bases. V lost 1 base and J lost 5; bases outside the gene matches: 8. This CDR3 has 17 residues. CDR1 is MGHRA, CDR2 YSYEKL, per germline. The CDR3: CASSQVPGQGAGETQYF. CDR3 DNA sequence: TGCGCCAGCAGCCAAGTTCCGGGACAGGGGGCCGGGGAGACCCAGTACTTC.

This clonotype was seen a handful of times. CDR3 in amino acids: CASSSWGGGELFF. Here the CDR3 DNA reads TGTGCCAGCAGCTCCTGGGGGGGCGGGGAGCTGTTTTTT. This chain joins TRBV9 and TRBJ2-2; 7 bases map to TRBD2. The CDR3 sequence is 13 residues long. The V gene end was trimmed by 4 bases and the J gene end by 7 bases; junction bases not matched to a gene: 4. CDR1 and CDR2 (germline): SGDLS, YYNGEE.

The V and J genes are TRBV11-2 and TRBJ2-4, with a weak D call TRBD1 (5 bases). V was clipped by 3 bases and J by 9 bases, with 12 bases between them. The germline gives CDR1 SGHAT, CDR2 FQNNGV. This CDR3 has 13 residues. The CDR3 here is CASSLDTPGIQYF. The CDR3 DNA is TGTGCCAGCAGCTTGGACACACCCGGCATTCAGTACTTC.

The chain joins TRBV29-1 to TRBJ2-1; 16 bases align to TRBD2. Trimming removed 8 bases from V and 3 bases from J; junction bases left unmatched: 10. The CDR3 totals 17 residues. From germline, CDR1 is SQVTM and CDR2 ANQGSEA. Written as DNA, the CDR3 is TGCAGCCCCGGGGGACTAGCGGGAGGGGAGTACTACAATGAGCAGTTCTTC. Translation: CSPGGLAGGEYYNEQFF.